This T cell receptor beta chain came from a study of PD-1 blockade in classical Hodgkin lymphoma (TCRdb year 2020). For the study in its entirety: Nivolumab dosing was 3 mg/kg intravenously every 2 weeks, continuing until either disease progression or unacceptable toxicity. The study used CyTOF and TCR beta sequencing to define a peripheral blood immune signature of response to PD-1 blockade in classical Hodgkin lymphoma. The paper's findings and limits, for the study overall: The study covered only a single clinical trial cohort, and the causes of the repertoire differences, possibly disease activity or prior therapy, were still not defined. Trial patients with a complete response had baseline diversity similar to that of newly diagnosed patients, while partial responders and progressors had significantly lower diversity. Newly diagnosed patients were reported to have lower baseline TCR diversity than healthy donors, and relapsed/refractory patients were reported to have lower baseline TCR diversity still. A significant rise by C4D1 was seen in CD4+ but not CD8+ TCR diversity (p=0.0027 vs p=0.16), with the rise being most apparent in complete responders (p=0.02). Patients starting nivolumab less than 1 year after ASCT had lower diversity and were excluded from later analyses to avoid confounding by immune reconstitution.

This sample's time point label indicates: cycle 4 day 1 (C4D1), after about 6 weeks of nivolumab. Every trial patient had relapsed following autologous stem cell transplantation, and prior brentuximab vedotin exposure was what differed among cohorts A, B and C. A Miltenyi CD4+ T cell isolation kit was used for magnetic negative selection to purify CD4+ T cells from thawed PBMCs. A total of more than 55 patients with relapsed/refractory classical Hodgkin lymphoma made up the trial cohort, and each patient's best overall response was complete response, partial response or progressive disease. Trial patients were treated with single-agent nivolumab in the multi-cohort phase II CheckMate 205 trial. An independent review committee assessed best overall response using the 2007 International Working Group response criteria. Trial PBMCs were obtained immediately prior to nivolumab initiation (C1D1) and on therapy at cycle 2 day 1 and cycle 4 day 1. Peripheral blood was collected in 8 mL Vacutainer Cell Preparation Tubes, from which PBMCs were isolated by centrifugation and then cryopreserved. Purified CD4+ and CD8+ fractions were generated only in cases for which an additional PBMC sample was available. On LS columns in a quadroMACS separator, the magnetically labelled cells were depleted, and the flow-through was collected as the purified fraction.

Genomic DNA was extracted with the Qiagen DNeasy kit from unsorted PBMCs and from negatively selected CD4+ and CD8+ fractions. TCR beta CDR3 regions were amplified by immunoSEQ multiplex PCR using primers annealing to V and J segments. Amplification bias was minimized using a synthetic immune receptor repertoire, and residual bias was removed computationally after sequencing. The source study handled its data this way. Custom Python scripts were used to quantify repertoire diversity as the Shannon entropy index. Unsorted, CD4+ and CD8+ repertoires were examined separately, except in combined analyses, for which CD4+ and CD8+ sequences were merged in silico. A clone was considered expanded if an increase in frequency of at least 2-fold after treatment relative to C1D1 was found, and a pseudocount of 0.5 was applied to clones undetected at baseline. Clones with 0 or 1 copy at C1D1 were defined as singleton clones, while clones with 2 or more copies were defined as non-singleton clones. By matching protein sequences in sorted samples from the same patient, clones expanded in unsorted samples were annotated as CD4+, CD8+ or unknown. Wilcoxon tests were applied to paired samples to test diversity changes from C1D1 to C4D1. TCRdb stores this immuneACCESS table with in-frame sequences only. Part of the clones is absent; in the studies checked, under half of the shortfall reflects unresolved V genes, and no reason is known for the rest. V, J and clone size are those of that table, while D and trimming were read from the DNA. The sample table holds fewer than 35,000 clones, of which more than 85% were seen once. The ten largest make up 0.4% to 0.5% of the sample.

A single count supports this clone. Its antigen specificity is not known. No base qualities exist here, and no much larger clone lies one base off it. The junction carries 10 bases between V and J, which are trimmed by 3 bases and 0 bases respectively. Its CDR3 holds 15 amino acids, cysteine through phenylalanine. Here the CDR3 DNA is all that survives: 45 bases in frame from base 1. Reading the germline V gene gives CDR1 MNHEY and CDR2 SVGAGI. This material consisted of CD4+ T cells from blood, taken before the fourth cycle of nivolumab. Recombination joined TRBV6-5 with TRBJ2-3; the D region possibly corresponds to TRBD2 (6 bases align). The receptor was isolated from a human donor with classical Hodgkin lymphoma. The DNA sequence reads TGTGCCAGCAGTTATAGCGGTCGAAGCACAGATACGCAGTATTTT. This gives the protein CASSYSGRSTDTQYF.